This T cell receptor beta chain was sequenced during a study of blood T cell repertoires in COVID-19. Across the whole study: The United States, Italy and Spain were the sources of the acute and convalescent COVID-19 samples. T cells, B-cell-depleted T cells, or PBMCs provided the cDNA or gDNA that served as material.

Germline V lookup: CDR1 SGHKS, CDR2 YYEKEE (reference sequence). This CDR3 has 16 amino acids. V was cut by 0 bases and J by 5 bases, with 16 bases left in between. In the authors' methods: Researchers report that nucleated cell counts were estimated from reference gene primer amplification. Assay: immunoSEQ multiplex PCR; the TCRdb copy retains only in-frame clones and omits some. V and J calls and clone size are as listed in that table; D and trimming were resolved from the DNA. The sample has 270,000 or so clones; roughly 90% are singletons. The TCR originated in a woman between 40 and 55 years old who had recovered from COVID-19. This chain uses TRBV5-5 with TRBJ2-3; TRBD1 might be the D (6 bases). What was sequenced was peripheral blood. The CDR3 DNA sequence: TGTGCCAGCAGCTTGGGGATGGGGACATCTGGAGATACGCAGTATTTT. Protein product: CASSLGMGTSGDTQYF.